The sequence of this T cell receptor (beta chain) was determined in a study of cytomegalovirus exposure and HLA in healthy donors. The V end was cut by 10 bases, the J end by 1 base, with 13 bases between. The CDR3 has 13 amino acids. Germline V CDR1 and CDR2: SNHLY, FYNNEI. Regarding the study as a whole: Fewer N-insertions than the approximately 680-donor mean were reportedly shown by an Asian-associated ancestry cluster in a later analysis. Reports described diagnosis of cytomegalovirus status by the classifier as highly specific and sensitive.

Turning to this clone: Its matching antigen is unknown.

The study ran its PCR with 60 Vbeta and 13 Jbeta primers. Study processing details: About 9.9 million shared chains were among roughly 81 million unique TCR beta chains counted in a later analysis. Sequencing was performed with immunoSEQ multiplex PCR; in TCRdb, only in-frame clones are kept and a portion is missing. V and J calls and clone size are copied from that table; D and trimming were computed from the DNA. Of 150,000 to 200,000 clones detected, over 75% appear once; the ten largest clones hold less than 2%. V gene TRBV2 combines with J gene TRBJ2-5; D is uncertain. Sample: PBMCs. The sequence was obtained from a man between 18 and 29 years old in good health and CMV-seronegative. The CDR3 nucleotides are TGTGCCACTGCCTTCACAGTCCAAGAGACCCAGTACTTC. Protein sequence: CATAFTVQETQYF.